The present TCR beta chain was sequenced within a study of T cell responses to AZD1222 COVID-19 vaccine. Sequenced by immunoSEQ multiplex PCR; TCRdb stores in-frame clones only, minus some. Found here are over 150,000 clones, 90% of them singletons; the top ten hold about 2.6%. Per germline, CDR1 GTSNPN and CDR2 SVGIG (reference sequence). The CDR3 has 14 residues. Deletions cut 3 bases from V and 3 bases from J, with 14 bases between. This receptor was identified in an adult in good health. This sequence joins TRBV30 and TRBJ1-1, with no clear D. The source was peripheral blood, collected on day 0 of AZD1222 vaccination. CDR3 in amino acids: CAWRLTGRYTEAFF. CDR3 in DNA: TGTGCCTGGAGGCTGACTGGGAGGTACACTGAAGCTTTCTTT.